These 8 T cell receptor beta chains originate from one sample sequenced in a study of T-cell memory formation after mild COVID-19. TCRdb analysed the 5' RACE reads with MiXCR anew, one entry per CDR3 protein. The table has 130,000 to 150,000 distinct CDR3 sequences, 6% to 7% seen once; the top ten hold approximately 2%. Sequencing input: PBMCs or a T cell subset sorted from them (not recorded which). These receptors came from an adult woman who had mild COVID-19 (a few samples of this study predate the infection). Cell type and time point are not known.

This clonotype was seen at least ten times. J is TRBJ2-7 and V is TRBV10-3; the match to TRBD2 covers 10 bases. CDR1 and CDR2 from the germline V gene are ENHRY and SYGVKD. The CDR3 has 16 amino acids. V shed 4 bases, J shed 2 bases, and the junction held 8 bases outside the gene matches. The CDR3: CAISVSGLAETYEQYF. The CDR3, as DNA: TGTGCCATCAGTGTGTCCGGACTAGCGGAAACCTACGAGCAGTACTTC.

V gene TRBV20-1 combines with J gene TRBJ2-1; D remains ambiguous. The V end was cut by 2 bases, the J end by 8 bases, with 13 bases between. Germline V CDR1 and CDR2: DFQATT, SNEGSKA (reference sequence). The CDR3 length is 13 residues. CDR3 residues: CSARFAGGDEQFF. Here the CDR3 DNA reads TGCAGTGCTAGATTTGCCGGTGGGGATGAGCAGTTCTTC.

This clonotype was picked up a small number of times. The chain carries TRBV24-1 and TRBJ2-7; the match to TRBD2 covers 8 bases. Germline V gene data show CDR1 as KGHDR and CDR2 as SFDVKD. The CDR3 sequence is 16 residues long. The V gene end was trimmed by 3 bases and the J gene end by 4 bases; junction bases not matched to a gene: 10. CDR3 protein: CATSDKASGSLYEQYF. The CDR3 coding sequence is TGTGCCACCAGTGATAAAGCGAGCGGGAGTTTATACGAGCAGTACTTC.

This clonotype was detected many times. The CDR3 reads CASSSDPSYEQYF. Written as DNA, the CDR3 is TGTGCCAGCAGCTCGGACCCCTCCTACGAGCAGTACTTC. V usage is TRBV9 and J usage is TRBJ2-7; D remains unclear. With 4 bases removed from V and 0 bases from J, the gap between germline ends came to 8 bases. CDR3 length: 13 amino acids. In germline, CDR1 is SGDLS, CDR2 YYNGEE.

This clonotype was seen ten or more times. The V and J genes are TRBV12-3 or TRBV12-4 and TRBJ2-1; a possible D gene is TRBD2 (6 bases). V lost 5 bases to trimming and J lost 3 bases, with 14 bases between them. This CDR3 has 15 residues. Written as DNA, the CDR3 is TGTGCCAGCAGTCCTTGGGGGGAGCTCTACAATGAGCAGTTCTTC. As protein: CASSPWGELYNEQFF.

The chain combines TRBV12-3 or TRBV12-4 with TRBJ2-7; no clear D gene. The CDR3 has 12 amino acids. Between the trimmed V and J ends, which lost 9 bases and 2 bases, there was a span of 11 bases. Here the CDR3 reads CASCTSTYEQYF. The CDR3 DNA follows: TGTGCCAGTTGTACTTCCACCTACGAGCAGTACTTC.

The table lists this clonotype with many counts. This chain uses TRBV5-1 with TRBJ1-2, with TRBD1 matching 9 bases. CDR1 is SGHRS and CDR2 is YFSETQ in the germline V gene. The length of the CDR3 is 14 residues. With 5 bases clipped from V and 5 bases from J, the junction kept 7 bases outside the gene matches. The CDR3 spells CASRMRQGDYGYTF. The CDR3 nucleotides are TGCGCCAGCAGAATGAGACAGGGGGATTATGGCTACACCTTC.

Only a few counts were recorded for this clonotype. V gene TRBV2 combines with J gene TRBJ2-7; 8 nucleotides match TRBD1. Germline V CDR1 and CDR2: SNHLY, FYNNEI. The V segment lost 5 bases and the J segment 7 bases; nucleotides outside the gene matches: 7. The CDR3 contains 13 residues. The CDR3 here is CASSPDRVVEQYF. As DNA, the CDR3 is TGTGCCAGCAGTCCGGACAGGGTGGTTGAGCAGTACTTC.